This T cell receptor (beta chain) was documented in a study of blood T cell repertoires in COVID-19. Using immunoSEQ multiplex PCR, the repertoire was profiled, and TCRdb retains in-frame clones only, with some absent. Of 280,000 or so clones in the sample, roughly 85% were seen once. The CDR3 totals 16 residues. The germline CDR1 and CDR2 sequences are ENHRY and SYGVKD. With 0 bases removed from V and 1 base from J, the gap between germline ends came to 10 bases. This receptor was identified in a man in his thirties or forties who had recovered from COVID-19. This chain connects TRBV10-3 to TRBJ1-5; possibly TRBD1 for D (5 bases). The specimen was PBMCs or T cells enriched from blood (not recorded which). As DNA, the CDR3 is TGTGCCATCAGTGAGTCCGGGAGGGGAAGCAATCAGCCCCAGCATTTT. It codes for CAISESGRGSNQPQHF.